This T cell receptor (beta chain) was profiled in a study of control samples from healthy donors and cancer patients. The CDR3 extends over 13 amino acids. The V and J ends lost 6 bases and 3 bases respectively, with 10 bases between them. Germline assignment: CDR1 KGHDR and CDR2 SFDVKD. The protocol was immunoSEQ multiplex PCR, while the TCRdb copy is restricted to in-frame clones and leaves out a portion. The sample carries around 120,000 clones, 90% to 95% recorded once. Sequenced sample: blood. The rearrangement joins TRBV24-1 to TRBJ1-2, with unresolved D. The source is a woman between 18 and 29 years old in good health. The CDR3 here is CATSSGSYYGYTF. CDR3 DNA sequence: TGTGCCACCAGTTCGGGCAGCTACTATGGCTACACCTTC.